The 23 T cell receptor beta chains in this list originate from one sample, sequenced in a study of read filtering for tumor transcriptome and immune sequencing. The library was built from roughly 400 ng RNA with molecular barcoded adaptors for alpha/delta and beta/gamma chains. TCRdb passed the reads through MiXCR, listing each CDR3 protein once. Of over 15,000 distinct CDR3 sequences detected, roughly 23% appear once; the ten largest clones hold approximately 25%. The sequenced sample consisted of a population of CD138-negative cells sorted from bone marrow. The receptors come from a donor over 35 with multiple myeloma.

This clonotype was seen more than once but under ten times. The chain couples TRBV5-6 to TRBJ1-2; perhaps TRBD1 as D (6 bases). The CDR3 spans 16 residues. Germline CDR1 is SGHDT and CDR2 is YYEEEE. V was trimmed by 0 bases and J by 5 bases, leaving 17 bases between them. The CDR3 DNA is TGTGCCAGCAGCTTGGAGGGACACTTTTCACTTTATGGCTACACCTTC. As protein: CASSLEGHFSLYGYTF.

Turning to this clonotype: This CDR3 is missing its conserved last phenylalanine or tryptophan, likely due to a read error. This chain uses TRBV9 with TRBJ2-1, with 8 bases lining up with TRBD1. CDR3 length equals 15 residues. CDR1 is SGDLS and CDR2 is YYNGEE in the germline V gene. J gave up 3 bases and V 3 bases, and 5 bases lay outside the gene matches. The DNA for the CDR3 is TGTGCCAGCAGCGCGGGGACAGGTCTCTACAATGAGCAGTTCCTC. Protein product: CASSAGTGLYNEQFL.

In the case of this clonotype: A much larger clone lies one base from this, so it may be a read error. The chain is built from TRBV11-2 and TRBJ2-1, with TRBD2 as a possible D gene (5 bases). This CDR3 has 14 residues. CDR1 is SGHAT, CDR2 FQNNGV, per germline. In nucleotides, the CDR3 is TGTGCCAGCAGCGATACCGGGATCTACAATGAGCAGTCCTTC. It is translated as CASSDTGIYNEQSF.

This clonotype has at least ten counts. This chain joins TRBV29-1 and TRBJ2-1; D might be TRBD2 (6 bases). Germline CDR1 and CDR2: SQVTM and ANQGSEA. The CDR3 contains 14 residues. Trimming removed 5 bases from V and 7 bases from J, with 18 bases in between. The CDR3 here is CSVSQRGRENEQFF. DNA for the CDR3: TGCAGCGTTTCTCAACGGGGACGGGAGAATGAGCAGTTCTTC.

The V call is TRBV20-1, the J call TRBJ2-5, with D hard to call. This CDR3 is built from 12 residues. Trimming stripped 1 base from V and 4 bases from J, with 7 bases between. Germline CDR1 is DFQATT and CDR2 is SNEGSKA (reference sequence). Here the CDR3 reads CSARGGRETQYF. In nucleotides, the CDR3 is TGCAGTGCTAGAGGCGGCAGAGAGACCCAGTACTTC.

The rearrangement joins TRBV7-9 to TRBJ2-1; 8 bases agree with TRBD2. V shed 1 base, J shed 8 bases, and the junction held 7 bases outside the gene matches. The germline gives CDR1 SEHNR, CDR2 FQNEAQ (reference sequence). The CDR3 runs 15 residues. Here the CDR3 DNA reads TGTGCCAGCAGCTTAGGCGCGGGGGGTATGGATGAGCAGTTCTTC. Translated: CASSLGAGGMDEQFF.

By proportion, this clonotype is medium-sized (0.01 to 0.1%). V and J are TRBV20-1 and TRBJ2-1; D uncertain. Trimming shortened V by 1 base and J by 0 bases, and 13 bases separated the two germline ends. This CDR3 is built from 16 residues. Per germline, CDR1 DFQATT and CDR2 SNEGSKA (reference sequence). CDR3: CSARAELPSSYNEQFF. CDR3 DNA: TGCAGTGCTAGAGCTGAGCTCCCGAGCTCCTACAATGAGCAGTTCTTC.

This clonotype has at least ten counts. The chain has TRBV30 and TRBJ1-6; D gene uncertain. Germline values: CDR1 GTSNPN, CDR2 SVGIG (reference sequence). V lost 3 bases to trimming and J lost 7 bases, with 4 bases between them. The CDR3 spans 11 residues. The DNA of the CDR3 is TGTGCCTGGAGGCTCAATTCACCCCTCCACTTT. It codes for CAWRLNSPLHF. Supplemented by reference TRBV30 and TRBJ1-6, the full variable domain reads SQTIHQWPATLVQPVGSPLSLECTVEGTSNPNLYWYRQAAGRGLQLLFYSVGIGQISSEVPQNLSASRPQDRQFILSSKKLLLSDSGFYLCAWRLNSPLHFGNGTRLTVT.

Concerning this clonotype itself: This clone may be a read error of a much larger clone one base away. The CDR3 does not end in the conserved phenylalanine or tryptophan, so this is likely a read error. The V and J genes are TRBV11-2 and TRBJ2-5, with 7 positions matching TRBD2. The CDR3 covers 18 residues. Germline values: CDR1 SGHAT, CDR2 FQNNGV. The ends lost 2 bases at V and 0 bases at J; junction bases unmatched: 12. The CDR3 loop is CASSLPFGGAGYQETQYS. CDR3 bases: TGTGCCAGCAGCTTACCCTTTGGTGGAGCGGGATACCAAGAGACCCAGTACTCC.

V gene TRBV30 combines with J gene TRBJ1-5; D gene ambiguous. Per germline, CDR1 GTSNPN and CDR2 SVGIG (reference sequence). V shed 6 bases and J shed 5 bases, with 14 bases lying between them. The CDR3 is made up of 13 amino acids. The chain's CDR3 is CACAAGLDQPQHF. The CDR3, as DNA: TGTGCCTGCGCTGCGGGGTTGGATCAGCCCCAGCATTTT.

CDR3: CASSLGGGGGTQYF. DNA of the CDR3: TGTGCCAGCAGCTTAGGTGGGGGAGGAGGTACGCAGTATTTT. The V gene is TRBV7-2, the J gene TRBJ2-3; D is perhaps TRBD2 (6 bases). The CDR3 loop spans 14 amino acids. CDR1 and CDR2 (germline): SGHTA, FQGNSA. V lost 1 base to trimming and J lost 8 bases, with 13 bases between them.

The chain uses TRBV28 and TRBJ2-5, with 9 bases aligning to TRBD1. The CDR3 totals 15 residues. With V trimmed by 5 bases and J by 0 bases, 4 bases remained unmatched. Germline lookup yields CDR1 MDHEN and CDR2 SYDVKM. The CDR3 sequence: CASSTDRGYQETQYF. The CDR3 coding sequence is TGTGCCAGCAGTACCGACAGGGGGTACCAAGAGACCCAGTACTTC.

CDR3: CASSLRSMSSAEQYF. CDR3 DNA sequence: TGTGCCAGCAGTTTAAGGTCCATGTCATCGGCCGAGCAGTACTTC. V usage is TRBV27 and J usage is TRBJ2-7; D is uncertain. The V gene's germline CDR1 is MNHEY and CDR2 SMNVEV (reference sequence). The V end lost 2 bases, the J end lost 6 bases, and 17 bases lay between the germline ends. The CDR3 runs 15 residues.

The chain is built from TRBV28 and TRBJ1-2; 8 bases are shared with TRBD1. The V and J ends lost 5 bases and 3 bases, in that order; junction bases with no gene match: 5. There are 14 residues in the CDR3. CDR1 is MDHEN and CDR2 is SYDVKM in the germline V gene. The CDR3 protein is CASSAETGDYGYTF. The CDR3 DNA follows: TGTGCCAGCAGTGCAGAGACAGGGGACTATGGCTACACCTTC.

This chain connects TRBV6-2 or TRBV6-3 to TRBJ2-7; no clear D gene. V lost 2 bases to trimming and J lost 1 base, with 6 bases between them. The CDR3 spans 13 residues. Per the germline V gene, CDR1 is MNHEY and CDR2 is SVGEGT. The CDR3 is CASSYGWSYEQYF. The CDR3 DNA is TGTGCCAGCAGTTACGGTTGGTCCTACGAGCAGTACTTC.

There are a few counts of this clonotype. The chain carries TRBV29-1 and TRBJ2-3, with D unclear. The CDR3 totals 10 residues. The V gene lost 7 bases and the J gene lost 4 bases, with 6 bases spanning the gap. The germline V gene encodes CDR1 SQVTM and CDR2 ANQGSEA. For the CDR3, the DNA is TGCAGCGCCATATCAGATACGCAGTATTTT. Translated, it gives CSAISDTQYF.

CDR3 protein: CASSSDGTYEQYF. The CDR3, as DNA: TGTGCCAGCAGCTCGGACGGAACCTACGAGCAGTACTTC. This chain joins TRBV7-9 and TRBJ2-7; D gene uncertain. V was clipped by 4 bases and J by 2 bases, with 9 bases between them. CDR3 size: 13 residues. The germline V gene has CDR1 SEHNR and CDR2 FQNEAQ (reference sequence).

This clonotype was seen repeatedly, ten times or more. The chain couples TRBV20-1 to TRBJ2-7, with D perhaps TRBD1 or TRBD2 (5 bases each). Trimming left V 5 bases short and J 8 bases short, with 22 bases between. CDR1 is DFQATT, CDR2 SNEGSKA, per germline (reference sequence). The CDR3 runs to 14 residues. The CDR3 DNA reads as TGCAGTGCTTTTGGGACGACAACCGGGTTACAGCAGTACTTC. It translates to CSAFGTTTGLQQYF.

This clonotype has ten or more counts. The rearrangement links TRBV20-1 to TRBJ2-1; D assignment may be TRBD1 or TRBD2 (6 bases each). V lost 5 bases and J 0 bases, leaving 11 bases between the germline ends. The CDR3 spans 14 residues. Germline CDR1 DFQATT, CDR2 SNEGSKA (reference sequence). The CDR3 is CSAEGGGSYNEQFF. The CDR3 DNA follows: TGCAGTGCTGAGGGGGGAGGCTCCTACAATGAGCAGTTCTTC.

This clonotype was found a few times. A much larger clonotype is one base distant, so this may be a read error. The chain is built from TRBV29-1 and TRBJ1-1, with D hard to call. Germline CDR1 reads SQVTM; CDR2 reads ANQGSEA. The CDR3 length is 10 residues. CDR3 protein: CGVVRGKAFF. The CDR3 DNA reads TGCGGCGTTGTTCGGGGTAAAGCTTTCTTT.

V gene TRBV5-1 combines with J gene TRBJ2-7, with 13 bases identical to TRBD2. The V and J ends lost 3 bases and 6 bases, in that order; junction bases with no gene match: 3. The CDR3 runs 14 residues. Germline values: CDR1 SGHRS, CDR2 YFSETQ. The CDR3 coding sequence is TGCGCCAGCAGCTCGACTAGCGGGAGGCCCGAGCAGTACTTC. Translation gives CASSSTSGRPEQYF.

This clonotype has just a few counts. J is TRBJ2-7 and V is TRBV20-1, with 10 bases lining up with TRBD2. The V and J ends lost 5 bases and 3 bases, in that order; junction bases with no gene match: 4. Germline assignment: CDR1 DFQATT and CDR2 SNEGSKA (reference sequence). This CDR3 region has 13 residues. CDR3 in amino acids: CSAGGLAVYEQYF. The CDR3 nucleotides are TGCAGTGCTGGCGGACTAGCGGTCTACGAGCAGTACTTC.

This chain connects TRBV28 to TRBJ1-5, with D possibly being TRBD1 (6 bases). There are 15 residues in the CDR3. Germline V gene data show CDR1 as MDHEN and CDR2 as SYDVKM. With 7 bases removed from V and 3 bases from J, the gap between germline ends came to 16 bases. For the CDR3, the DNA is TGTGCCAGCAACCGACCGGACAGACTCAATCAGCCCCAGCATTTT. Protein: CASNRPDRLNQPQHF. Full variable domain (missing parts from reference TRBV28 and TRBJ1-5): DVKVTQSSRYLVKRTGEKVFLECVQDMDHENMFWYRQDPGLGLRLIYFSYDVKMKEKGDIPEGYSVSREKKERFSLILESASTNQTSMYLCASNRPDRLNQPQHFGDGTRLSIL.